This TCR beta chain came from a study of brain T cells in children with intractable seizures. The CDR3 length is 13 residues. The V gene lost 3 bases and the J gene lost 6 bases, with 14 bases spanning the gap. CDR1 DFQATT and CDR2 SNEGSKA come from the germline V gene (reference sequence). The sequenced cases were selected for having the highest brain T cell transcript signatures. Before surgery, patients took at least one anti-epileptic drug. Whole-study results and caveats: Viral specificity was inferred only from CDR3 similarity; HCMV serostatus was unknown.

To note about this clone: The antigen is not known.

Assay used: immunoSEQ multiplex PCR; TCRdb lists only in-frame clones, some missing. The sample has some 62,000 clones, about 96% seen once. The chain combines TRBV20-1 with TRBJ1-1; TRBD1 is a possible D gene (5 bases). The TCR was taken from a boy less than two years old with focal cortical dysplasia and intractable seizures. Sequencing was performed on peripheral blood, taken at surgery. In nucleotides, the CDR3 is TGCAGTGCTAGTCAGGGTGGCAAGCCTGAAGCTTTCTTT. Its translation is CSASQGGKPEAFF.